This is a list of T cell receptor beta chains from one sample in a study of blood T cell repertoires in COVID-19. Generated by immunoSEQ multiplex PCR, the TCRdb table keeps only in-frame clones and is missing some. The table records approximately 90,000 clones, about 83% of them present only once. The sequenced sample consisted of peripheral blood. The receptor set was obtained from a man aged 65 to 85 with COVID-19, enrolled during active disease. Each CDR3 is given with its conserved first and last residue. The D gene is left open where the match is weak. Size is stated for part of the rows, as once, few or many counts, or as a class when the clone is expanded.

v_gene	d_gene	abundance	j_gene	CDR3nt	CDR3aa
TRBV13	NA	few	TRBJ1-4	TGTGCCAGCAGCTTAAGGCCGGGGGGCGATCTTCGAGGTGAAAAACTGTTTTTT	CASSLRPGGDLRGEKLFF
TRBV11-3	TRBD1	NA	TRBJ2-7	TGTGCCAGCAGCTCCCAGGCAGGGGGCTACGAGCAGTACTTC	CASSSQAGGYEQYF
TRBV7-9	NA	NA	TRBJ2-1	TGTGCCAGCAGCTTAACTAGATTCTCCGGCTCCTACAATGAGCAGTTCTTC	CASSLTRFSGSYNEQFF
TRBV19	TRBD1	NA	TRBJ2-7	TGTGCCAGTAGCCCTCGACAGGGGGGTTCCTACGAGCAGTACTTC	CASSPRQGGSYEQYF
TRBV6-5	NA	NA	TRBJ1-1	TGTGCCAGCTCTAAAACCACCCCGTTAAACACTGAAGCTTTCTTT	CASSKTTPLNTEAFF
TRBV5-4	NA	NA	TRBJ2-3	TGTGCCAGCAGCCTTAAATCGGGAGCGGGAGATACGCAGTATTTT	CASSLKSGAGDTQYF
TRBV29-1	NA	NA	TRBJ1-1	TGCAGCGGTATACAGGGGAACACTGAAGCTTTCTTT	CSGIQGNTEAFF
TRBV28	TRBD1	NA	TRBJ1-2	TGTGCCAGCAGTTGCGGGGGGATGACAGGGGGAAGTCCCTATGGCTACACCTTC	CASSCGGMTGGSPYGYTF
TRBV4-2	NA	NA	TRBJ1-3	TGTGCCAGCAGCCGCGAGCGGGGGGCTTCCTTATTCTCTGGAAACACCATATATTTT	CASSRERGASLFSGNTIYF
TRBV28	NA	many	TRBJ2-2	TGTGCCAGCAGCTACGGACACCCAGCGAACACCGGGGAGCTGTTTTTT	CASSYGHPANTGELFF
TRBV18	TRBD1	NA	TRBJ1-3	TGTGCCAGCTCACCATCCGGGACAGGGACTGGAAACACCATATATTTT	CASSPSGTGTGNTIYF
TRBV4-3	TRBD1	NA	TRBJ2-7	TGCGCCAGCAGCCAAGATTCGACAGGGGTTTCCTACGAGCAGTACTTC	CASSQDSTGVSYEQYF
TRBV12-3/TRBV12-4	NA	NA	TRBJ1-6	TGTGCCAGCAGGCTATTTAATTCACCCCTCCACTTT	CASRLFNSPLHF
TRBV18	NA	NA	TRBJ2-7	TGTGCCAGCTCACAATTTCGGGCAGGGATGGCCTACGAGCAGTACTTC	CASSQFRAGMAYEQYF
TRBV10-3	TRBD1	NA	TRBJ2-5	TGTGCCATCAGGGACGACAGGGGCTCTGAGACCCAGTACTTC	CAIRDDRGSETQYF
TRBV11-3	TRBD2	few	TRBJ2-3	TGTGCCAGCAGCTTCAGCGGGGGGGTTACAGATACGCAGTATTTT	CASSFSGGVTDTQYF
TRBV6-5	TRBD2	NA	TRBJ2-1	TGTGCCAGCAGTCCAGGGACTAGCGGGAGTAATGAGCAGTTCTTC	CASSPGTSGSNEQFF
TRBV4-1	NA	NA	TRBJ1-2	TGCGCCAGCACCCGTTTCCCCAACAGAGTCGATGGCTACACCTTC	CASTRFPNRVDGYTF
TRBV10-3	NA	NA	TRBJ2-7	TGTGCCATCAGTGATGGGACAAGGGCAACCTACGAGCAGTACTTC	CAISDGTRATYEQYF
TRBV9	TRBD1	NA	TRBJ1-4	TGTGCCAGCAGCACCCGGACAGGGGGCGCAGGGGGCAGTGAAAAACTGTTTTTT	CASSTRTGGAGGSEKLFF
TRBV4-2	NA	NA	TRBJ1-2	TGTGCCAGCAGCCAAAATCCCCAAACTAACTATGGCTACACCTTC	CASSQNPQTNYGYTF
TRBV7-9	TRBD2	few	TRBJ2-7	TGTGCCAGCAGCCTCGCGGGGGGGACCGGCGAGCAGTACTTC	CASSLAGGTGEQYF
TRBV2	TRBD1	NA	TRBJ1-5	TGTGCCAGCAGGGGGGGGACAGGGGCGACTCAGCCCCAGCATTTT	CASRGGTGATQPQHF
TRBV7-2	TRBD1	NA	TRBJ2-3	TGTGCCAGCAGCAGAAAGACAGGGGGCTTGGGCACAGATACGCAGTATTTT	CASSRKTGGLGTDTQYF
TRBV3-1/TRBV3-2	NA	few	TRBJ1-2	TGTGCCAGCAGCCCGCGCACAGGGTCTTTTCTCTATGGCTACACCTTC	CASSPRTGSFLYGYTF
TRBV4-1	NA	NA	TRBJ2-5	TGCGCCAGCAGCCAAGATCGGAGGACCCAGTACTTC	CASSQDRRTQYF
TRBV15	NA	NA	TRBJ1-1	TGTGCCACCAGCAGAGCTCGAACGGGAGACGCGAACACTGAAGCTTTCTTT	CATSRARTGDANTEAFF
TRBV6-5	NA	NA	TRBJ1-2	TGTGCCAGCAGGGTTCGACCAGGGGATAGAGGCTACACCTTC	CASRVRPGDRGYTF
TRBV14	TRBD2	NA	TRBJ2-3	TGTGCCAGCAGCCAAGCTAGGGGCGGGAGGACAGATACGCAGTATTTT	CASSQARGGRTDTQYF
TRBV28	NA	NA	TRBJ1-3	TGTGCCAGCTGGACTTCCCGAGGTTACACCATATATTTT	CASWTSRGYTIYF
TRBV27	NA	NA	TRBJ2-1	TGTGCCAGCAGTCCCCTAACTACTTCTTCCTCCTACAATGAGCAGTTCTTC	CASSPLTTSSSYNEQFF
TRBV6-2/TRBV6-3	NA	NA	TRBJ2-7	TGTGCCAGCAGCTCCGGGACTGGCCTATATTACGAGCAGTACTTC	CASSSGTGLYYEQYF
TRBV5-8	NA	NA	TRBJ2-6	TGTGCCAGCAGACATGGACAATCCGGGGCCAACGTCCTGACTTTC	CASRHGQSGANVLTF
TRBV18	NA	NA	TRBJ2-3	TGTGCCAGCTCCATTCGACAGCTGATCACAGATACGCAGTATTTT	CASSIRQLITDTQYF
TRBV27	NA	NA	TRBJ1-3	TGTGCCAGCAGTTTAGCAGGGGCCGGAAACACCATATATTTT	CASSLAGAGNTIYF
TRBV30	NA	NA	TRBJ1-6	TGTGCCTGGAGTTTGTCCAGGGCGTCACCCCTCCACTTT	CAWSLSRASPLHF
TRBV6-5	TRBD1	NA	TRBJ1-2	TGTGCCAGCAGTTTAGGGGGCAGTATGAGCTATGGCTACACCTTC	CASSLGGSMSYGYTF
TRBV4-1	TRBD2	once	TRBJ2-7	TGCGCCAGCAGCCAAGATACGCCGACTAGCGGGGATGCCTACGAGCAGTACTTC	CASSQDTPTSGDAYEQYF
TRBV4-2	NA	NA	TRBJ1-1	TGTGCCAGCAGCCAAGATCTGGCCCGTGAAGCTTTCTTT	CASSQDLAREAFF
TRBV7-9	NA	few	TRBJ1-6	TGTGCCAGCAGCTGGAGGGCCCCAAATTCACCCCTCCACTTT	CASSWRAPNSPLHF
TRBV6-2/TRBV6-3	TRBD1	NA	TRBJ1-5	TGTGCCAGCAGTTCCGGGACAGACTATCAGCCCCAGCATTTT	CASSSGTDYQPQHF
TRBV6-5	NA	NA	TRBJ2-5	TGTGCCAGCAGTTACTCAATGCGCCGACAAGAGACCCAGTACTTC	CASSYSMRRQETQYF
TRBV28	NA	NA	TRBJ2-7	TGTGCCAGCAGTTTTGGTCCGGGCGAGCAGTACTTC	CASSFGPGEQYF
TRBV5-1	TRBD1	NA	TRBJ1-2	TGCGCCAGCAGCCGAAGATCCCCGGGACAGGGCTATGGCTACACCTTC	CASSRRSPGQGYGYTF
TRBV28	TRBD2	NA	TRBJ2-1	TGTGCCAGCAGTTTGGGGGGGTATGAGCAGTTCTTC	CASSLGGYEQFF
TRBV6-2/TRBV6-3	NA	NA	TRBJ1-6	TGTGCCAGCAGCGCAGACGTCTCCGGGACACGTAATTCACCCCTCCACTTT	CASSADVSGTRNSPLHF
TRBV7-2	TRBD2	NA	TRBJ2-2	TGTGCCAGCAGATATAGCGGCGGGAGGACCGGGGAGCTGTTTTTT	CASRYSGGRTGELFF
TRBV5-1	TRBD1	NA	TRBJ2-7	TGCGCCAGCCGAGGGACAGTGAGCTCCTACGAGCAGTACTTC	CASRGTVSSYEQYF
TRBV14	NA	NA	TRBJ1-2	TGTGCCAGCAGCCTCACCCGGGGTCTTAACTATGGCTACACCTTC	CASSLTRGLNYGYTF
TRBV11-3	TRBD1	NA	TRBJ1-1	TGTGCCAGCAGCCCTGGACAGGGGAACACTGAAGCTTTCTTT	CASSPGQGNTEAFF
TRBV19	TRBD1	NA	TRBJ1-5	TGTGCCAGTAGTTACTCCACAAACAGGGGTCAGCCCCAGCATTTT	CASSYSTNRGQPQHF
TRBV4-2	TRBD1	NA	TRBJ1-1	TGTGCCAGCAGCCAAGTGGTAGGACAGGGTGGATATACTGAAGCTTTCTTT	CASSQVVGQGGYTEAFF
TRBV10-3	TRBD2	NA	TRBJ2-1	TGTGCCATCAGTGAGGACCCCCGCGCTAGCGGATACAATGAGCAGTTCTTC	CAISEDPRASGYNEQFF